The 4 T cell receptor beta chains below all came from one sample that was sequenced in a study of shared clonotypes between healthy human individuals. TCRdb's table, derived via immunoSEQ multiplex PCR, lists solely in-frame clones and lacks some. The sample carries around 1.9 million clones, 93% recorded once. CD45RO-negative CD8 cells positively selected for CCR7 made up the naive population, which excluded terminally differentiated effector memory CD45RA+ cells. The sequenced sample was naive CD8+ T cells from PBMCs. These receptors were obtained from a man between 18 and 29 years old in good health. Some clones in this sample may be carry-over from other donors' samples.

The V call is TRBV4-1, the J call TRBJ1-1, with 7 bases identical to TRBD1. Losses at the gene ends were 0 bases for V and 5 bases for J; bases not matched to a gene: 9. Germline CDR1 is MGHRA and CDR2 is YSYEKL. This CDR3 comprises 16 residues. Here the CDR3 reads CASSQEPGQLGTEAFF. CDR3 DNA: TGCGCCAGCAGCCAAGAACCGGGACAGCTGGGGACTGAAGCTTTCTTT.

This CDR3 reads CASSLGVQGNTIYF. The CDR3 DNA reads as TGTGCCAGCAGCTTAGGGGTCCAAGGAAACACCATATATTTT. The chain combines TRBV7-9 with TRBJ1-3; D not certain. CDR1 and CDR2 from the germline V gene are SEHNR and FQNEAQ (reference sequence). The ends were cut back, 1 base at V and 4 bases at J, with 8 bases in the middle. The CDR3 loop spans 14 amino acids.

The CDR3 here is CASSQVWKNYGYTF. In DNA form, the CDR3 reads TGCGCCAGCAGCCAAGTCTGGAAGAACTATGGCTACACCTTC. V is TRBV4-1 and J is TRBJ1-2; no reliable D call. Trimming removed 1 base from V and 2 bases from J, with 8 bases in between. The CDR3 is made up of 14 amino acids. Germline V CDR1 and CDR2: MGHRA, YSYEKL.

As for this clone: Additional DNA sequences in this sample encode the identical CDR3. V is TRBV5-1 and J is TRBJ2-1; tentatively, D is TRBD2 (5 bases). The CDR3 totals 14 residues. CDR1 is SGHRS and CDR2 is YFSETQ in the germline V gene. The V end was cut by 0 bases, the J end by 6 bases, with 10 bases between. CDR3 nucleotide sequence: TGCGCCAGCAGCTTGGCCGGTGGAGGCAATGAGCAGTTCTTC. Translating it yields CASSLAGGGNEQFF.